This paragraph covers one T cell receptor beta chain sequence. Clones were read by immunoSEQ multiplex PCR, and TCRdb kept only the in-frame ones, dropping some. The profile shows around 39,000 clones, approximately 89% of them singletons. This sample is drawn from a study of blood T cell repertoires in COVID-19. In the study overall: The United States, Italy and Spain were the sources of the acute and convalescent COVID-19 samples. From T cells, B-cell-depleted T cells, or PBMCs came the material, which was cDNA or gDNA.

Germline CDR1 is LGHDT and CDR2 is YNNKEL (reference sequence). V was clipped by 4 bases and J by 0 bases, with 13 bases between them. The CDR3 sequence is 15 residues long. The gene calls are TRBV3-1 (or the pseudogene TRBV3-2) and TRBJ2-7, with a tentative D call TRBD2 (6 bases). The source material was peripheral blood. This receptor was obtained from a human donor in a cohort sampled during active COVID-19. CDR3 sequence (DNA): TGTGCCAGCAGCCCTAGCTGGAGGGTCTCCTACGAGCAGTACTTC. It yields the protein CASSPSWRVSYEQYF.